This T cell receptor (beta chain) was obtained from a study of radiation and T cells in renal cell carcinoma. Study overall: Nephrectomy followed 15 Gy stereotactic body radiation by 4 weeks.

As for time point: blood 2 weeks post-SBRT. Sample treatment: 15 Gy SBRT to primary tumor, nephrectomy 4 weeks later. The patient's renal cell carcinoma had clear cell pathology. Profiling relied on immunoSEQ multiplex PCR, and the TCRdb table lists in-frame clones only, not all of them. The sample includes roughly 150,000 clones, approximately 86% of them seen just once. A word on this clone: As yet, its antigen is unknown.

Findings and caveats of the study: From baseline, blood top tumor clonotypes peaked at 2 weeks post-radiation. Pretreatment tumor biopsies were lacking, so baseline clonotypes are unknown.

Sequences were derived from blood, sampled from a patient whose treatment included radiotherapy and nephrectomy. This clonotype was sampled from a woman between 45 and 60 years old with renal cell carcinoma.

CDR3 coding DNA: TGTGCCAGCAGCCTCCTGGGACAGGGGTTCGATGGCTACACCTTC. Its translation is CASSLLGQGFDGYTF. V usage is TRBV7-2 and J usage is TRBJ1-2, with 10 bases lining up with TRBD1. The CDR3 loop spans 15 amino acids. Germline lookup yields CDR1 SGHTA and CDR2 FQGNSA. With 5 bases clipped from V and 6 bases from J, the junction kept 9 bases outside the gene matches.